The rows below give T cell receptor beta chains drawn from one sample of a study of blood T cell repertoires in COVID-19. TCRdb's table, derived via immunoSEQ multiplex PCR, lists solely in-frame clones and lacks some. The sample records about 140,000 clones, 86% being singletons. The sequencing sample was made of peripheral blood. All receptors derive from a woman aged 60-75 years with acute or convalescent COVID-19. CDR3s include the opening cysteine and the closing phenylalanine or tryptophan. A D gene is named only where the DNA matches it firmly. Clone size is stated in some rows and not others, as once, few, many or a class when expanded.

CDR3: CASRGTGGGYGYTF; DNA: TGTGCCAGCAGGGGGACAGGGGGCGGGTATGGCTACACCTTC; V: TRBV5-6; J: TRBJ1-2; length: 14; size: once; D: TRBD1
CDR3: CASRPQTGDTEAFF; DNA: TGTGCCAGCAGACCCCAGACAGGGGACACTGAAGCTTTCTTT; V: TRBV5-4; J: TRBJ1-1; length: 14; size: .; D: TRBD1
CDR3: CASSQGASWSADTQYF; DNA: TGCGCCAGCAGCCAGGGAGCTAGCTGGAGCGCAGATACGCAGTATTTT; V: TRBV4-3; J: TRBJ2-3; length: 16; size: .; D: .
CDR3: CASSYSGLAGGLDTQYF; DNA: TGTGCCAGCAGTTACTCCGGACTAGCGGGGGGGCTGGATACGCAGTATTTT; V: TRBV6-2/TRBV6-3; J: TRBJ2-3; length: 17; size: .; D: TRBD2
CDR3: CASGEDRGISYEQYF; DNA: TGTGCTAGTGGCGAGGACAGGGGGATCTCCTACGAGCAGTACTTC; V: TRBV12-5; J: TRBJ2-7; length: 15; size: .; D: TRBD1
CDR3: CASSSRGKLGTEAFF; DNA: TGTGCCAGCAGCTCCAGGGGAAAGCTGGGCACTGAAGCTTTCTTT; V: TRBV5-4; J: TRBJ1-1; length: 15; size: .; D: .
CDR3: CASSLRTANTGELFF; DNA: TGTGCCAGCAGCTTAAGGACTGCGAACACCGGGGAGCTGTTTTTT; V: TRBV9; J: TRBJ2-2; length: 15; size: few; D: .
CDR3: CASGQANRGGYTF; DNA: TGCGCCAGCGGGCAGGCGAATAGGGGTGGCTACACCTTC; V: TRBV5-1; J: TRBJ1-2; length: 13; size: .; D: .
CDR3: CATGAGVNTGELFF; DNA: TGTGCCACCGGGGCGGGAGTGAACACCGGGGAGCTGTTTTTT; V: TRBV28; J: TRBJ2-2; length: 14; size: .; D: TRBD2
CDR3: CASSLSPRWAFF; DNA: TGTGCCAGCAGTTTATCGCCGCGGTGGGCTTTCTTT; V: TRBV28; J: TRBJ1-1; length: 12; size: .; D: .
CDR3: CASSLAADTEAFF; DNA: TGTGCCAGCAGTTTAGCGGCAGACACTGAAGCTTTCTTT; V: TRBV12-3/TRBV12-4; J: TRBJ1-1; length: 13; size: .; D: .
CDR3: CASSPEGLADNEQFF; DNA: TGTGCCAGCAGCCCAGAGGGACTAGCGGACAATGAGCAGTTCTTC; V: TRBV9; J: TRBJ2-1; length: 15; size: .; D: TRBD2
CDR3: CASSQAQSGANVLTF; DNA: TGTGCCAGCAGCCAAGCACAGTCTGGGGCCAACGTCCTGACTTTC; V: TRBV3-1/TRBV3-2; J: TRBJ2-6; length: 15; size: .; D: .
CDR3: CASRPITGLGNTGELFF; DNA: TGTGCCAGCAGGCCTATTACAGGGTTAGGGAACACCGGGGAGCTGTTTTTT; V: TRBV2; J: TRBJ2-2; length: 17; size: .; D: .
CDR3: CASTNAGPFTDTQYF; DNA: TGTGCCAGCACCAATGCGGGGCCGTTCACAGATACGCAGTATTTT; V: TRBV11-2; J: TRBJ2-3; length: 15; size: .; D: .
CDR3: CASSLESPAPYEQYF; DNA: TGTGCCAGCAGCTTAGAGTCTCCAGCGCCCTACGAGCAGTACTTC; V: TRBV11-2; J: TRBJ2-7; length: 15; size: .; D: .
CDR3: CASSQGMGGAQAYNEQFF; DNA: TGTGCCAGCAGCCAAGGGATGGGGGGGGCGCAGGCCTACAATGAGCAGTTCTTC; V: TRBV3-1/TRBV3-2; J: TRBJ2-1; length: 18; size: .; D: .
CDR3: CASSLVQGACNQPQHF; DNA: TGTGCCAGCAGCTTGGTACAAGGGGCATGCAATCAGCCCCAGCATTTT; V: TRBV5-7; J: TRBJ1-5; length: 16; size: .; D: .
CDR3: CASSLEHTQDTQYF; DNA: TGCGCCAGCAGCTTGGAACACACCCAAGATACGCAGTATTTT; V: TRBV5-1; J: TRBJ2-3; length: 14; size: once; D: .
CDR3: CASWGAYNEQFF; DNA: TGTGCGTCGTGGGGGGCCTACAATGAGCAGTTCTTC; V: TRBV28; J: TRBJ2-1; length: 12; size: once; D: .
CDR3: CASSFGDSGNTIYF; DNA: TGTGCCAGCAGCTTCGGAGACAGTGGAAACACCATATATTTT; V: TRBV7-9; J: TRBJ1-3; length: 14; size: once; D: .
CDR3: CASSLVTGNTEAFF; DNA: TGTGCCAGCAGCTTAGTTACGGGGAACACTGAAGCTTTCTTT; V: TRBV7-9; J: TRBJ1-1; length: 14; size: .; D: .
CDR3: CASSLAANYGYTF; DNA: TGTGCCAGCAGCTTAGCCGCTAACTATGGCTACACCTTC; V: TRBV7-2; J: TRBJ1-2; length: 13; size: .; D: .
CDR3: CASSLQGSNTEAFF; DNA: TGTGCCAGCAGTTTGCAGGGCTCTAACACTGAAGCTTTCTTT; V: TRBV28; J: TRBJ1-1; length: 14; size: .; D: .
CDR3: CAWSYRTGRMNTEAFF; DNA: TGTGCCTGGAGTTACCGGACAGGGAGGATGAACACTGAAGCTTTCTTT; V: TRBV30; J: TRBJ1-1; length: 16; size: few; D: TRBD1
CDR3: CASSRAGNEKLFF; DNA: TGTGCCAGCAGCCGTGCGGGGAATGAAAAACTGTTTTTT; V: TRBV3-1/TRBV3-2; J: TRBJ1-4; length: 13; size: .; D: .
CDR3: CAWSKGQEGEKLFF; DNA: TGTGCCTGGAGTAAGGGGCAGGAGGGTGAAAAACTGTTTTTT; V: TRBV30; J: TRBJ1-4; length: 14; size: .; D: .
CDR3: CASSQPVGGVEQYF; DNA: TGTGCCAGCAGCCAACCGGTAGGGGGAGTGGAGCAGTATTTT; V: TRBV3-1/TRBV3-2; J: TRBJ2-3; length: 14; size: .; D: .
CDR3: CASSQSGGAGETQYF; DNA: TGTGCCAGCAGCCAAAGCGGGGGGGCCGGAGAGACCCAGTACTTC; V: TRBV3-1/TRBV3-2; J: TRBJ2-5; length: 15; size: .; D: TRBD2
CDR3: CASSRWARENTGELFF; DNA: TGTGCCAGTAGCCGGTGGGCTCGGGAGAACACCGGGGAGCTGTTTTTT; V: TRBV19; J: TRBJ2-2; length: 16; size: .; D: .
CDR3: CASSFRTGNTGELFF; DNA: TGTGCCAGCAGCTTTCGGACAGGGAACACCGGGGAGCTGTTTTTT; V: TRBV7-6; J: TRBJ2-2; length: 15; size: few; D: TRBD1
CDR3: CASSRSGDRGRETQYF; DNA: TGTGCCAGCAGCCGAAGCGGGGACAGGGGGCGAGAGACCCAGTACTTC; V: TRBV11-1; J: TRBJ2-5; length: 16; size: .; D: TRBD1
CDR3: CATRGTGPNTGELFF; DNA: TGTGCCACCAGAGGGACAGGCCCGAACACCGGGGAGCTGTTTTTT; V: TRBV24-1; J: TRBJ2-2; length: 15; size: few; D: TRBD1
CDR3: CASSPHRGRRQETQYF; DNA: TGTGCCAGCAGTCCACACAGGGGGCGCCGACAAGAGACCCAGTACTTC; V: TRBV6-2/TRBV6-3; J: TRBJ2-5; length: 16; size: .; D: TRBD1
CDR3: CAGNQVEAFF; DNA: TGCGCCGGCAATCAGGTTGAAGCTTTCTTT; V: TRBV10-1; J: TRBJ1-1; length: 10; size: .; D: .
CDR3: CASSQDPRASTEAFF; DNA: TGCGCCAGCAGCCAAGATCCCAGGGCGAGCACTGAAGCTTTCTTT; V: TRBV4-3; J: TRBJ1-1; length: 15; size: .; D: .
CDR3: CASSLANQGGVAFF; DNA: TGTGCCAGCAGCTTAGCGAACCAGGGTGGGGTGGCTTTCTTT; V: TRBV7-2; J: TRBJ1-1; length: 14; size: .; D: .
CDR3: CASSQVPRGYEQYF; DNA: TGTGCCAGCAGCCAAGTTCCCCGGGGCTACGAGCAGTACTTC; V: TRBV3-1/TRBV3-2; J: TRBJ2-7; length: 14; size: .; D: .
CDR3: CASSRTGGETQYF; DNA: TGTGCCAGCAGCCGTACAGGGGGAGAGACCCAGTACTTC; V: TRBV7-8; J: TRBJ2-5; length: 13; size: .; D: TRBD1
CDR3: CSFGTGSPRRTEAFF; DNA: TGCAGTTTCGGGACAGGGAGTCCCCGGCGAACTGAAGCTTTCTTT; V: TRBV29-1; J: TRBJ1-1; length: 15; size: once; D: TRBD1
CDR3: CSASRQGLIYGYTF; DNA: TGCAGTGCTAGTAGGCAGGGTCTAATCTATGGCTACACCTTC; V: TRBV20-1; J: TRBJ1-2; length: 14; size: .; D: .
CDR3: CASSRDSSYEQYF; DNA: TGTGCCAGCAGCCGGGACAGCTCCTACGAGCAGTACTTC; V: TRBV27; J: TRBJ2-7; length: 13; size: .; D: TRBD1
CDR3: CASTVAGGYEQYF; DNA: TGTGCCAGCACGGTAGCGGGGGGCTACGAGCAGTACTTC; V: TRBV3-1/TRBV3-2; J: TRBJ2-7; length: 13; size: .; D: TRBD2
CDR3: CASSLVAGPYSPLHF; DNA: TGCGCCAGCAGCTTGGTCGCGGGACCTTATTCACCCCTCCACTTT; V: TRBV5-1; J: TRBJ1-6; length: 15; size: .; D: .
CDR3: CASRGLASDTQYF; DNA: TGTGCCAGCAGGGGACTAGCGTCAGATACGCAGTATTTT; V: TRBV11-3; J: TRBJ2-3; length: 13; size: .; D: TRBD2
CDR3: CASSLDSSETQYF; DNA: TGTGCCAGCAGCTTAGATAGCAGCGAGACCCAGTACTTC; V: TRBV7-9; J: TRBJ2-5; length: 13; size: .; D: .
CDR3: CASSQGQYDYEQYF; DNA: TGTGCCAGCAGCCAAGGGCAATACGACTACGAGCAGTACTTC; V: TRBV3-1/TRBV3-2; J: TRBJ2-7; length: 14; size: .; D: .
CDR3: CATSDSGQGSRETQYF; DNA: TGTGCCACCAGTGATTCCGGACAGGGGTCAAGAGAGACCCAGTACTTC; V: TRBV24-1; J: TRBJ2-5; length: 16; size: .; D: TRBD1
CDR3: CASSPSRDTLNTEAFF; DNA: TGCGCCAGCAGCCCGTCCCGGGACACCTTGAACACTGAAGCTTTCTTT; V: TRBV4-1; J: TRBJ1-1; length: 16; size: .; D: .
CDR3: CASSPKDRLNTEAFF; DNA: TGTGCCAGCAGCCCTAAGGACAGACTGAACACTGAAGCTTTCTTT; V: TRBV7-9; J: TRBJ1-1; length: 15; size: .; D: .
CDR3: CASSHTQGAAFF; DNA: TGTGCCAGCAGCCATACACAGGGGGCAGCTTTCTTT; V: TRBV7-3; J: TRBJ1-1; length: 12; size: .; D: TRBD1
CDR3: CSVGGGETQYF; DNA: TGCAGCGTTGGCGGGGGAGAGACCCAGTACTTC; V: TRBV29-1; J: TRBJ2-5; length: 11; size: .; D: TRBD2
CDR3: CASSLMSGGPQETQYF; DNA: TGTGCCAGCAGCTTAATGTCGGGGGGACCTCAAGAGACCCAGTACTTC; V: TRBV7-6; J: TRBJ2-5; length: 16; size: .; D: TRBD2
CDR3: CASSPDRTSNYSYTF; DNA: TGCGCCAGCAGCCCAGACAGAACTTCTAACTATAGCTACACCTTC; V: TRBV4-3; J: TRBJ1-2; length: 15; size: once; D: .
CDR3: CAISEAGGFYEQYF; DNA: TGTGCCATCAGTGAGGCAGGGGGGTTCTACGAGCAGTACTTC; V: TRBV10-3; J: TRBJ2-7; length: 14; size: .; D: .
CDR3: CASSLVGGETQYF; DNA: TGCGCCAGCAGCTTGGTGGGGGGAGAGACCCAGTACTTC; V: TRBV5-1; J: TRBJ2-5; length: 13; size: once; D: .
CDR3: CASSQDAPSGGQYF; DNA: TGCGCCAGCAGCCAAGATGCGCCTAGCGGGGGACAGTACTTC; V: TRBV4-3; J: TRBJ2-7; length: 14; size: .; D: TRBD2
CDR3: CASSPKRGYEQYF; DNA: TGTGCCAGCAGCCCAAAGAGGGGGTACGAGCAGTACTTC; V: TRBV6-5; J: TRBJ2-7; length: 13; size: .; D: .
CDR3: CASSLGGYYGYTF; DNA: TGTGCCAGCAGCTTAGGGGGCTACTATGGCTACACCTTC; V: TRBV7-9; J: TRBJ1-2; length: 13; size: .; D: .
CDR3: CASSTSGGASNEQFF; DNA: TGTGCCAGCAGTACTAGCGGGGGGGCCTCAAATGAGCAGTTCTTC; V: TRBV14; J: TRBJ2-1; length: 15; size: few; D: TRBD2